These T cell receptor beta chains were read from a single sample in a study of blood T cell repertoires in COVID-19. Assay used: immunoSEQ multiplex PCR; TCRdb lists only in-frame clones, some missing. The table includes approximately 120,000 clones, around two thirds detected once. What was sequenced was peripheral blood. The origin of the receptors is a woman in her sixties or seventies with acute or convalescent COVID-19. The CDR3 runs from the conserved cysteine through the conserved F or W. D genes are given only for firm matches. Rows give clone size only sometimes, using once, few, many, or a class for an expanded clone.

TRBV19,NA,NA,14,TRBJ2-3,CASSIQGLTDTQYF,TGTGCCAGTAGTATCCAAGGACTCACAGATACGCAGTATTTT
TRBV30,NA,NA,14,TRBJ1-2,CAWSGGIPEDGYTF,TGTGCCTGGAGTGGCGGGATCCCTGAGGATGGCTACACCTTC
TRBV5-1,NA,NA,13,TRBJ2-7,CASSPHQGREQYF,TGCGCCAGCAGCCCACATCAGGGCCGGGAGCAGTACTTC
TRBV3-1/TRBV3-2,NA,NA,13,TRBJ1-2,CASSQNQGNGYTF,TGTGCCAGCAGCCAAAACCAGGGTAATGGCTACACCTTC
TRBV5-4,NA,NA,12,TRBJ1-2,CASSRLASGYTF,TGTGCCAGCAGCCGATTAGCCAGTGGCTACACCTTC
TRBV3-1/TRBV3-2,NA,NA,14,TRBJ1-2,CASSPQGWSYGYTF,TGTGCCAGCAGCCCCCAGGGGTGGAGCTATGGCTACACCTTC
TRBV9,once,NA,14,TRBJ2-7,CASSVGPRSYEQYF,TGTGCCAGCAGCGTAGGCCCACGGAGCTACGAGCAGTACTTC
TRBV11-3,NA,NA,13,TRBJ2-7,CASSLGYGVEQYF,TGTGCCAGCAGCTTAGGGTACGGGGTCGAGCAGTACTTC
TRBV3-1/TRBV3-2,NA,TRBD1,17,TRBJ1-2,CASSQAPGQGEHYGYTF,TGTGCCAGCAGCCAAGCTCCGGGACAGGGGGAGCACTATGGCTACACCTTC
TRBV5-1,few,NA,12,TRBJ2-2,CASSPKTGELFF,TGCGCCAGCAGCCCTAAAACCGGGGAGCTGTTTTTT
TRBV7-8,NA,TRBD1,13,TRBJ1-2,CASSPGQGYGYTF,TGTGCCAGCAGCCCGGGACAGGGGTATGGCTACACCTTC
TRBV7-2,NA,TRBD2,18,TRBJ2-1,CASSLATSGGPYYNEQFF,TGTGCCAGCAGCTTAGCGACTAGCGGGGGCCCCTACTACAATGAGCAGTTCTTC
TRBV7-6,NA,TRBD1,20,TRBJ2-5,CASSSSLGTGRFQSQETQYF,TGTGCCAGCAGCTCTAGCCTTGGGACAGGGCGATTCCAATCTCAAGAGACCCAGTACTTC
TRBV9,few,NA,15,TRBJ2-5,CASSVATRIGETQYF,TGTGCCAGCAGCGTAGCGACTAGGATAGGGGAGACCCAGTACTTC
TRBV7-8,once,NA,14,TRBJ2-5,CASSPLAGRETQYF,TGTGCCAGCAGCCCCCTGGCAGGGCGAGAGACCCAGTACTTC
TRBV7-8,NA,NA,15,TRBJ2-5,CASSLAFRPGETQYF,TGTGCCAGCAGCTTAGCGTTTAGGCCGGGAGAGACCCAGTACTTC
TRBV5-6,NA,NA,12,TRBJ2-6,CASSFQWNVLTF,TGTGCCAGCAGCTTCCAGTGGAACGTCCTGACTTTC
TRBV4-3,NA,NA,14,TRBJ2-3,CASSQGLGTDTQYF,TGCGCCAGCAGCCAAGGACTAGGCACAGATACGCAGTATTTT
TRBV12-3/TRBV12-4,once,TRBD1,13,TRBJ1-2,CASRDRGSYGYTF,TGTGCCAGCAGAGACAGGGGCAGCTATGGCTACACCTTC
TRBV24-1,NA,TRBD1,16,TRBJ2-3,CATSEVPGQGTDTQYF,TGTGCCACCAGTGAGGTTCCGGGACAGGGGACAGATACGCAGTATTTT
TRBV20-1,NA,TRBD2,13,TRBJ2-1,CSASSGSYNEQFF,TGCAGTGCTAGTAGCGGGAGTTACAATGAGCAGTTCTTC
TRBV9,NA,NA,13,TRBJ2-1,CASSVYLSNEQFF,TGTGCCAGCAGCGTATATCTTTCCAATGAGCAGTTCTTC
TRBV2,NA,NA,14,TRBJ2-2,CASRETTVTGELFF,TGTGCCAGCAGAGAGACGACAGTCACCGGGGAGCTGTTTTTT
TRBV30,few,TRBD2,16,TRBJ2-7,CAWTRPGLVGSYEQYF,TGTGCCTGGACCAGACCGGGACTAGTTGGCTCCTACGAGCAGTACTTC
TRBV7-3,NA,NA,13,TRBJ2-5,CASSHGPDKTQYF,TGTGCCAGCAGCCACGGACCGGACAAGACCCAGTACTTC
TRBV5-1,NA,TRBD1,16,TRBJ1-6,CASSLTGVVSNSPLHF,TGCGCCAGCAGCTTGACAGGGGTTGTCTCGAATTCACCCCTCCACTTT
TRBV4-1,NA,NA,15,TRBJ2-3,CASSQEAGATDTQYF,TGCGCCAGCAGCCAAGAGGCGGGGGCCACAGATACGCAGTATTTT
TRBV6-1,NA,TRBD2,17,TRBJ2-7,CASSEIPLAGGTYEQYF,TGTGCCAGCAGTGAAATTCCACTAGCGGGAGGTACCTACGAGCAGTACTTC
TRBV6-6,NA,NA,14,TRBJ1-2,CASSQVAANYGYTF,TGTGCCAGCAGCCAAGTGGCGGCAAACTATGGCTACACCTTC
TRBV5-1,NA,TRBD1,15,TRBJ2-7,CASRSSGQGAYEQYF,TGCGCCAGCAGGTCCTCAGGACAGGGGGCCTACGAGCAGTACTTC
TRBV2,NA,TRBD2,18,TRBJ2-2,CASRTSSGGIVNTGELFF,TGTGCCAGCCGTACTTCTAGCGGGGGGATAGTGAACACCGGGGAGCTGTTTTTT
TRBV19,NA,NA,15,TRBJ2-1,CASRGTGFGYNEQFF,TGTGCCAGTAGGGGAACAGGATTTGGCTACAATGAGCAGTTCTTC
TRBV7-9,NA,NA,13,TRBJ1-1,CAGSTGMNTEAFF,TGTGCCGGGTCGACGGGGATGAACACTGAAGCTTTCTTT
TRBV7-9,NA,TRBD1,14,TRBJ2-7,CASSHSGDSYEQYF,TGTGCCAGCAGCCACTCAGGGGACAGCTACGAGCAGTACTTC
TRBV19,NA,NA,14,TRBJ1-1,CASSTGQVNTEAFF,TGTGCCAGTAGTACAGGGCAGGTTAACACTGAAGCTTTCTTT